This record covers a single T cell receptor beta chain. This sample is drawn from a study of blood T cell repertoires in COVID-19. Overall study: Acute and convalescent COVID-19 specimens originated in the United States, Italy and Spain. The analysed material was cDNA or gDNA that came from T cells, B-cell-depleted T cells, or PBMCs.

Per the study methods: It was from reference gene primer amplification that nucleated cell counts were estimated. Clones were sequenced by immunoSEQ multiplex PCR, and TCRdb holds only the in-frame ones, with some missing. V and J calls and clone size follow that table, whereas D and trimming were derived from the DNA. The table lists under 200,000 clones, about 82% of them singletons. The V end lost 1 base, the J end lost 5 bases, and 11 bases lay between the germline ends. This CDR3 has 14 residues. From germline, CDR1 is SGHTA and CDR2 FQGNSA. Sequences were obtained from peripheral blood. The chain uses TRBV7-2 and TRBJ1-1; D is unresolved. This receptor was taken from a man aged 55 to 69 with COVID-19, enrolled during active disease. The CDR3 is CASSLGGMRTEAFF. CDR3 DNA sequence: TGTGCCAGCAGCTTAGGCGGGATGAGGACTGAAGCTTTCTTT.